This T cell receptor (beta chain) was profiled in a study of OX40 agonist ivuxolimab in advanced cancers. Study-level background: The costimulatory receptor OX40 (CD134) was targeted by ivuxolimab, a fully human IgG2 agonistic monoclonal antibody. Intravenous ivuxolimab was administered to patients every 2 weeks at six dose levels: 0.01, 0.1, 0.3, 1.5, 3 and 10 mg/kg. Prior anti-PD-1, anti-PD-L1 or anti-CTLA-4 therapy was permitted, and checkpoint inhibitors had been received by 30% to 40% of dose-escalation patients. Partial responses occurred in three dose-escalation patients, of whom one had hepatocellular carcinoma and two had cutaneous melanoma. The monotherapy dose-escalation portion (N ≈ 55 patients) of the phase I ivuxolimab trial is reported in the paper. The purpose of peripheral TCRbeta sequencing was to test whether ivuxolimab changed TCR sequence diversity and led to clonal T-cell expansion. In the dose-escalation cohort, roughly 80% of patients were male, and the mean age was approximately 60 years, with a range of about 23 to 90. Among the 52 dose-escalation patients, some 20 had hepatocellular carcinoma, about 15 melanoma, 9 renal cell carcinoma and 9 head and neck cancer.

Genomic DNA was extracted from sorted cells for sequencing of the TCRbeta CDR3 region. The immunoSEQ Assay was used for sequencing of TCRbeta CDR3 regions. The immuneACCESS repertoire file appears here via TCRdb, limited to in-frame rearrangements. These files lack a portion of the clones; in checked studies, under half of the deficit traces to unresolved V genes, and the cause of the others is not known. The sample profile shows about 53,000 clones; around 79% of them were found once. Jointly, the top ten make up 1.2% of the sample. The trial excluded patients who had a history of autoimmune disease or were on systemic immunosuppression. In every dose cohort, peripheral blood was drawn for TCR sequencing at baseline, cycle 4 day 1, and cycle 7 day 1. The samples were taken from a phase I, first-in-human, multicenter, open-label dose-escalation trial of ivuxolimab. Adults with locally advanced or metastatic melanoma, renal cell carcinoma, hepatocellular carcinoma or head and neck squamous cell carcinoma were enrolled in the trial. Before TCR sequencing, CD4+ and CD8+ T cells were separately sorted from peripheral blood.

Sequences MNHNS (CDR1) and SASEGT (CDR2) are obtained from the germline V gene. V sheds 1 base and J sheds 10 bases, leaving 23 bases between their ends. The CDR3 contains 17 residues, cysteine and phenylalanine counted. The retained sequence is limited to the CDR3, 51 bases, with the frame set at the first base. The sample holds one count of this clone. This receptor's antigen is unknown. No base-level quality is on record; no much larger clone is a single base apart. Summary of the overall study and its limitations: On average, CD8+ T cells showed more expanded clones than CD4+ T cells after ivuxolimab. Low levels of normalized T-cell clonal expansion were also seen in some patients who did not respond. The antigen specificity of the clonally expanded peripheral T cells was not determined. In partial responders in the 0.1-3.0 mg/kg groups, normalized peripheral clonal expansion was found to be among the lowest, especially among CD8+ T cells. At doses of 0.1 to 3.0 mg/kg, clonal expansion of both CD4+ and CD8+ T cells in blood was seen between baseline and week 6.

Sample: CD4+ or CD8+ T cells sorted from blood, taken in a trial of the OX40 agonist ivuxolimab. The V and J segments used are TRBV6-1 and TRBJ2-1; TRBD2 could be the D gene, as 6 bases match. This clonotype originated in an adult with an advanced solid tumor such as melanoma, head and neck, liver or kidney cancer. The sequence in DNA is TGTGCCAGCAGTGAAGAGGCCGGGACTTGGGGAAACAGGGAGCAGTTCTTC. It encodes CASSEEAGTWGNREQFF.